The 32 T cell receptor beta chains below all came from one sample that was sequenced in a study of blood T cell repertoires in COVID-19. The repertoire was sequenced with immunoSEQ multiplex PCR; TCRdb's copy has only in-frame clones and lacks some. The data show around 60,000 clones, with around nine tenths seen just once and 7% to 10% held by the top ten. Sequencing used peripheral blood. Source of these receptors: a woman of 80 years or more with active COVID-19.

The genes are TRBV6-2 or TRBV6-3 and TRBJ2-7; maybe TRBD1 (6 bases). V lost 0 bases and J lost 1, with 7 bases in between. The CDR3 loop spans 14 amino acids. Germline V gene data show CDR1 as MNHEY and CDR2 as SVGEGT. This CDR3 is CASSYSGGSYEQYV. CDR3 DNA: TGTGCCAGCAGTTACTCAGGGGGTTCCTACGAGCAGTACGTC.

The gene calls are TRBV5-4 and TRBJ2-5; D is ambiguous. The CDR3 extends over 14 amino acids. Germline CDR1 reads SGHNT; CDR2 reads YYREEE (reference sequence). Trimming cost V 0 bases and J 2 bases, with 8 bases left between them. The CDR3 loop is CASSLAARQETQYF. CDR3 coding DNA: TGTGCCAGCAGCTTGGCGGCTAGGCAAGAGACCCAGTACTTC.

This clone was counted once. The chain couples TRBV6-5 to TRBJ2-3, with D tentatively TRBD1 (7 bases). V was pared by 5 bases and J by 8 bases, with 11 bases between. The CDR3 is 12 amino acids. CDR1 is MNHEY and CDR2 is SVGAGI in the germline V gene. Here the CDR3 reads CASSPRGVTQYF. As DNA, the CDR3 is TGTGCCAGCAGTCCCAGGGGGGTTACGCAGTATTTT.

This clone ranks as medium-sized (0.01 to 0.1%). The chain carries TRBV6-4 and TRBJ2-7; TRBD1 is a possible D gene (5 bases). Germline loops: CDR1 MRHNA, CDR2 SNTAGT. Trimming shortened V by 10 bases and J by 3 bases, and 10 bases separated the two germline ends. The CDR3 loop spans 11 amino acids. DNA of the CDR3: TGTGCCATCATAGGGGACTACGAGCAGTACTTC. It encodes CAIIGDYEQYF.

The chain recombines TRBV5-4 with TRBJ2-2; D call uncertain. The CDR3 length is 14 residues. Germline V lookup: CDR1 SGHNT, CDR2 YYREEE (reference sequence). The V end lost 0 bases, the J end lost 4 bases, and 7 bases lay between the germline ends. For the CDR3, the DNA is TGTGCCAGCAGCTTGGTCGGGTCCACCGGGGAGCTGTTTTTT. This encodes CASSLVGSTGELFF.

The V call is TRBV10-1, the J call TRBJ2-7; the D is unclear. Germline CDR1 WNHNN, CDR2 SYGVQD (reference sequence). The CDR3 extends over 13 amino acids. V lost 3 bases, J lost 3 bases, and 9 bases lay in between. The CDR3 loop is CASSDNERYEQYF. The DNA for the CDR3 is TGCGCCAGCAGTGACAATGAGCGCTACGAGCAGTACTTC.

The chain couples TRBV29-1 to TRBJ2-3; D perhaps matches TRBD2 (6 bases). Trimming took off 6 bases at V and 6 bases at J, with 25 bases between the two ends. Germline V gives CDR1 SQVTM, CDR2 ANQGSEA. This CDR3 has 16 amino acids. CDR3: CSVLVQGFFGGDTQYF. The CDR3 nucleotides read TGCAGCGTCCTGGTGCAGGGATTCTTTGGGGGGGATACGCAGTATTTT.

This rearrangement joins TRBV29-1 to TRBJ2-2, with 11 nucleotides matching TRBD2. J gave up 0 bases and V 2 bases, and 8 bases lay outside the gene matches. In germline, CDR1 is SQVTM, CDR2 ANQGSEA. The CDR3 loop spans 18 amino acids. The CDR3 DNA sequence: TGCAGCGTTGAATTCCCTAGCGGGGGGCGGGCGAACACCGGGGAGCTGTTTTTT. Amino acid sequence: CSVEFPSGGRANTGELFF.

This chain joins TRBV4-2 and TRBJ2-3, with D tentatively TRBD2 (5 bases). The CDR3 length is 16 residues. Trimming took 4 bases from V and 2 from J, leaving 16 bases between them. Germline V gene data show CDR1 as LGHNA and CDR2 as YNFKEQ. The CDR3 DNA is TGTGCCAGCAGCCGGCGGGTATTAGGCATCACAGATACGCAGTATTTT. Amino acid sequence: CASSRRVLGITDTQYF.

V and J are TRBV5-4 and TRBJ2-7; 7 bases align to TRBD1. In germline, CDR1 is SGHNT, CDR2 YYREEE (reference sequence). The V segment lost 4 bases and the J segment 3 bases; nucleotides outside the gene matches: 4. The CDR3 runs to 13 residues. The CDR3, as DNA: TGTGCCAGCAGCCTAGACAGGGTCTACGAGCAGTACTTC. Protein product: CASSLDRVYEQYF.

The chain recombines TRBV28 with TRBJ1-4; D not resolved. Trimming stripped 7 bases from V and 4 bases from J, with 10 bases between. There are 13 residues in the CDR3. CDR1 is MDHEN and CDR2 is SYDVKM in the germline V gene. The CDR3 sequence: CASKTSGNEKLFF. For the CDR3, the DNA is TGTGCCAGCAAAACTAGTGGTAATGAAAAACTGTTTTTT.

DNA for the CDR3: TGCAGCGTTTCCCGAACCTCCGGGACTAGCGGTCGAGGTACGCAGTATTTT. It translates to CSVSRTSGTSGRGTQYF. This chain connects TRBV29-1 to TRBJ2-3; TRBD2 aligns across 11 bases. Trimming at V came to 5 bases and at J to 8 bases, leaving 18 bases not matched to a gene. CDR3 length: 17 residues. Germline V gene data show CDR1 as SQVTM and CDR2 as ANQGSEA.

V is TRBV25-1 and J is TRBJ2-7; D gene ambiguous. V dropped 4 bases and J dropped 6 bases, with 7 bases sitting between them. This CDR3 comprises 11 residues. CDR1 MGHDK and CDR2 SYGVNS come from the germline V gene. The CDR3 region is CASSVPGEQYF. CDR3 bases: TGTGCCAGCAGTGTCCCCGGCGAGCAGTACTTC.

The rearrangement uses TRBV19 and TRBJ1-6, with 7 bases lining up with TRBD1. The CDR3 covers 15 residues. V dropped 5 bases and J dropped 7; count of bases not matched to a gene: 8. In germline, CDR1 is LNHDA, CDR2 SQIVND (reference sequence). For the CDR3, the DNA is TGTGCCAGTAGTCCGGGGACAGCTACCAATTCACCCCTCCACTTT. Protein sequence: CASSPGTATNSPLHF.

This chain uses TRBV28 with TRBJ1-4, with 8 bases that match TRBD1. CDR1 MDHEN and CDR2 SYDVKM come from the germline V gene. This CDR3 comprises 15 residues. Unmatched junction bases numbered 10, after V lost 7 bases and J lost 6 bases. Here the CDR3 reads CASNSPGGDDEKLFF. The CDR3 DNA reads TGTGCCAGCAATAGCCCAGGGGGCGATGATGAAAAACTGTTTTTT. The whole variable domain, filled in from reference TRBV28 and TRBJ1-4, reads DVKVTQSSRYLVKRTGEKVFLECVQDMDHENMFWYRQDPGLGLRLIYFSYDVKMKEKGDIPEGYSVSREKKERFSLILESASTNQTSMYLCASNSPGGDDEKLFFGSGTQLSVL.

A word on this clone: The sample holds other DNA sequences that translate to the same CDR3. The V and J genes are TRBV4-1 and TRBJ2-1, with D unclear. CDR3 length: 14 amino acids. V was trimmed by 0 bases and J by 3 bases, leaving 6 bases between them. Germline values: CDR1 MGHRA, CDR2 YSYEKL. The CDR3 DNA reads TGCGCCAGCAGCCAAGAGGCTAGCTACAATGAGCAGTTCTTC. This codes for CASSQEASYNEQFF.

Notes on this clone: Sequence at one end of the junction differs from germline and may be a read error. V is TRBV3-1 (or the pseudogene TRBV3-2) and J is TRBJ1-1, with D tentatively TRBD1 (6 bases). Germline V gene lookup returns CDR1 LGHDT and CDR2 YNNKEL (reference sequence). The CDR3 loop spans 13 amino acids. The chain's CDR3 is CASSQNPGQREIF. In DNA, the CDR3 is TGTGCCAGCAGCCAAAACCCAGGACAGCGGGAAATTTTT.

The CDR3 region has the DNA TGCGCCAGCAGCCACATGGGGACAGGGGCCTACGAGCAGTACTTC. Protein sequence: CASSHMGTGAYEQYF. The chain uses TRBV5-1 and TRBJ2-7; TRBD1 matches 10 bases. J was trimmed by 2 bases and V by 4 bases; bases with no gene match: 6. CDR1 SGHRS and CDR2 YFSETQ come from the germline V gene. The CDR3 totals 15 residues.

The chain is built from TRBV11-2 and TRBJ1-3; the D gene is possibly TRBD1 (6 bases). Germline CDR1 is SGHAT and CDR2 is FQNNGV. The V end lost 5 bases, the J end lost 2 bases, and 13 bases lay between the germline ends. CDR3 length: 15 amino acids. CDR3 nucleotide sequence: TGTGCCAGCAGCGGACTGCAGGGGACTGGAAACACCATATATTTT. Protein product: CASSGLQGTGNTIYF.

The chain combines TRBV10-1 with TRBJ2-5; 10 bases match TRBD1. TRBJ2-7 explains the end of the DNA better; the J call may be wrong. CDR3 length: 14 residues. The germline V gene has CDR1 WNHNN and CDR2 SYGVQD (reference sequence). The CDR3 reads CASSGGTGAHEQYF. The CDR3 DNA sequence: TGCGCCAGCAGTGGCGGGACAGGGGCCCACGAGCAGTACTTC.

A word on this clone: At one end, the junction sequence differs from germline, possibly due to a read error. V gene TRBV7-7 combines with J gene TRBJ2-7; possible D gene TRBD1, 5 bases. The CDR3 extends over 13 amino acids. CDR1 SSHAT and CDR2 FNYEAQ come from the germline V gene (reference sequence). The CDR3 coding sequence is TGTGCTAGCAGCCCAGGGTTGGCGAACGAGCAGTACTTC. Its protein product is CASSPGLANEQYF.

This chain uses TRBV11-2 with TRBJ2-3; TRBD1 aligns across 7 bases. Trimming at V came to 8 bases and at J to 0 bases, leaving 11 bases not matched to a gene. This CDR3 is 16 amino acids long. From germline, CDR1 is SGHAT and CDR2 FQNNGV. CDR3 nucleotide sequence: TGTGCCAGCGCTTTATCGGGACAGTCTAGCACAGATACGCAGTATTTT. Residues: CASALSGQSSTDTQYF.

This chain uses TRBV15 with TRBJ2-5; D perhaps matches TRBD1 (6 bases). Deletions cut 2 bases from V and 2 bases from J, with 12 bases between. Germline CDR1 LNHNV, CDR2 YYDKDF (reference sequence). The CDR3 contains 15 residues. The CDR3 protein is CATSRIRGTQETQYF. In DNA form, the CDR3 reads TGTGCCACCAGCAGAATTCGAGGGACACAAGAGACCCAGTACTTC.

This chain uses TRBV7-2 with TRBJ2-4; 9 bases agree with TRBD1. The germline gives CDR1 SGHTA, CDR2 FQGNSA. V shed 6 bases, J shed 5 bases, and the junction held 8 bases outside the gene matches. The CDR3 spans 15 residues. CDR3 loop: CASRRQGVGENIQYF. The CDR3 nucleotides read TGTGCCAGCAGGCGACAGGGGGTGGGGGAAAACATTCAGTACTTC.

CDR3: CASNSGSTDTQYF. In DNA form, the CDR3 reads TGTGCCAGCAATAGTGGTAGCACAGATACGCAGTATTTT. This chain joins TRBV19 and TRBJ2-3; no reliable D call. Trimming took 9 bases from V and 0 from J, leaving 10 bases between them. The CDR3 totals 13 residues. CDR1 is LNHDA and CDR2 is SQIVND in the germline V gene (reference sequence).

The gene calls are TRBV5-8 and TRBJ2-5, with D possibly TRBD2 on 6 matching bases. CDR3 size: 14 residues. V shed 0 bases and J shed 3 bases, with 9 bases lying between them. Germline loops: CDR1 SGHTS, CDR2 YDEGEE. The CDR3 sequence: CASSLAGVKETQYF. CDR3 coding DNA: TGTGCCAGCAGCTTGGCGGGGGTTAAAGAGACCCAGTACTTC.

The chain is built from TRBV11-2 and TRBJ2-4; TRBD2 agrees at 7 bases. Germline trimming cut 1 base from V and 0 bases from J; bases unmatched to any gene: 6. CDR1 is SGHAT and CDR2 is FQNNGV in the germline V gene. This CDR3 has 17 amino acids. CDR3 nucleotide sequence: TGTGCCAGCAGCTTAGGTCCTAGCGGACTAGCCAAAAACATTCAGTACTTC. Translation: CASSLGPSGLAKNIQYF. The entire variable domain, with the rest obtained from reference TRBV11-2 and TRBJ2-4, is as follows: EAGVAQSPRYKIIEKRQSVAFWCNPISGHATLYWYQQILGQGPKLLIQFQNNGVVDDSQLPKDRFSAERLKGVDSTLKIQPAKLEDSAVYLCASSLGPSGLAKNIQYFGAGTRLSVL.

The count of this clone is one. The chain carries TRBV5-1 and TRBJ2-7; TRBD1 aligns across 11 bases. V trimming: 0 bases; J trimming: 4 bases; junction bases outside the gene matches: 9. Germline-derived CDR1 and CDR2 are SGHRS and YFSETQ. This CDR3 spans 17 amino acids. CDR3 in DNA: TGCGCCAGCAGCTTGGCCTTCGGGACAGGGGGGATATACGAGCAGTACTTC. Translated: CASSLAFGTGGIYEQYF.

This chain uses TRBV7-9 with TRBJ1-4; the D is unclear. The CDR3 is 14 residues long. Trimming pared 5 bases from V and 8 bases from J, leaving 15 bases between. CDR1 is SEHNR, CDR2 FQNEAQ, per germline (reference sequence). In DNA form, the CDR3 reads TGTGCCAGCAGCCCCGGTTCTAGGCGGGAAAAACTGTTTTTT. It codes for CASSPGSRREKLFF.

V usage is TRBV4-1 and J usage is TRBJ1-2; perhaps TRBD1 as D (5 bases). The germline CDR1 and CDR2 sequences are MGHRA and YSYEKL. The length of the CDR3 is 13 residues. V lost 1 base, J lost 8 bases, and 11 bases lay in between. CDR3 region: CASSQVGGVGYTF. The DNA for the CDR3 is TGCGCCAGCAGCCAAGTGGGGGGGGTCGGCTACACCTTC.

A single count supports this clone. V usage is TRBV9 and J usage is TRBJ2-5; 7 nucleotides match TRBD1. CDR3 length: 15 residues. V dropped 4 bases and J dropped 3; count of bases not matched to a gene: 9. Germline V gene data show CDR1 as SGDLS and CDR2 as YYNGEE. The CDR3 nucleotides read TGTGCCAGCAGCCCAGGGAGAGGGGGCGAAGAGACCCAGTACTTC. Its protein product is CASSPGRGGEETQYF.

This CDR3 is CASSPPGGFYGYTF. The CDR3, as DNA: TGTGCCAGCAGCCCCCCCGGGGGATTCTATGGCTACACCTTC. The genes are TRBV14 and TRBJ1-2, with D perhaps TRBD1 (5 bases). The CDR3 has 14 amino acids. The V end lost 4 bases, the J end lost 4 bases, and 13 bases lay between the germline ends. Germline V gene lookup returns CDR1 SGHDN and CDR2 FVKESK.